Shown below are 9 T cell receptor beta chains from a single sample sequenced in a study of regulatory T cells in long-lasting Graves disease. Library construction for TCR beta used iRepertoire HTBI primers and Arm-PCR of CDR3 regions. TCRdb processed the multiplex PCR reads anew with MiXCR; each CDR3 protein has one entry. The sample holds about 430,000 distinct CDR3 sequences, roughly 15% seen once. Time point indicated: newly diagnosed GD, antithyroid drugs for less than 3 months. PBMC-derived RNA was used for the TCR library. The sample was also reused in another study, on T cells in Graves' hyperthyroidism and ophthalmopathy.

Sequencing was performed on peripheral blood mononuclear cells (PBMCs), taken at new diagnosis, from a patient treated with antithyroid drugs. Receptor source: a woman in her forties with Graves disease.

This clonotype has ten or more counts. This rearrangement joins TRBV3-1 to TRBJ2-3; a weak D match, TRBD2 (5 bases). Trimming removed 1 base from V and 0 bases from J, with 14 bases in between. Germline V lookup: CDR1 LGHDT, CDR2 YNNKEL (reference sequence). The CDR3 loop spans 17 amino acids. The CDR3 is CASSQVGSWTSTDTQYF. CDR3 DNA sequence: TGTGCCAGCAGCCAAGTCGGCAGCTGGACTAGCACAGATACGCAGTATTTT.

This clonotype was observed at least ten times. J is TRBJ1-5 and V is TRBV19; 7 nucleotides agree with TRBD1. The CDR3 loop spans 16 amino acids. CDR1 and CDR2 from the germline V gene are LNHDA and SQIVND (reference sequence). V shed 4 bases and J 4 bases; nucleotides not matched to a gene: 10. The CDR3 bases are TGTGCCAGTAGTAGATATTTGGGACAGCCAAATCAGCCCCAGCATTTT. It specifies CASSRYLGQPNQPQHF.

This clonotype was counted many times. The chain has TRBV6-1 and TRBJ1-5; D possibly corresponds to TRBD1 (6 bases). Germline CDR1 reads MNHNS; CDR2 reads SASEGT. V was cut by 4 bases and J by 3 bases, with 10 bases left in between. This CDR3 contains 14 residues. The CDR3 region is CASSADRVNQPQHF. The CDR3 region has the DNA TGTGCCAGCAGTGCGGACAGAGTCAATCAGCCCCAGCATTTT.

This chain links TRBV7-2 with TRBJ2-1; 10 nucleotides match TRBD2. Germline CDR1 reads SGHTA; CDR2 reads FQGNSA. J gave up 8 bases and V 3 bases, and 19 bases lay outside the gene matches. CDR3 length: 19 residues. The CDR3 DNA reads as TGTGCCAGCAGCTTGCGTAGGGGCCGAAGCGGGAGGGCGGGGGATGAGCAGTTCTTC. Encoded protein: CASSLRRGRSGRAGDEQFF.

This clonotype was counted only a few times. J is TRBJ1-2 and V is TRBV20-1; D is uncertain. Trimming left V 0 bases short and J 0 bases short, with 11 bases between. The CDR3 consists of 15 residues. CDR1 and CDR2 (germline): DFQATT, SNEGSKA (reference sequence). This chain's CDR3 is CSARDQAGPNYGYTF. Here the CDR3 DNA reads TGCAGTGCTAGAGATCAGGCAGGCCCTAACTATGGCTACACCTTC.

V usage is TRBV19 and J usage is TRBJ1-5; a possible D gene is TRBD1 (6 bases). There are 17 residues in the CDR3. Trimming cost V 2 bases and J 0 bases, with 14 bases left between them. Germline V gives CDR1 LNHDA, CDR2 SQIVND (reference sequence). The CDR3: CASSIPFGQISNQPQHF. Here the CDR3 DNA reads TGTGCCAGTAGTATACCTTTCGGACAGATTAGCAATCAGCCCCAGCATTTT.

This clonotype was seen only a few times. The chain joins TRBV5-1 to TRBJ2-1; D not certain. Trimming cost V 2 bases and J 5 bases, with 8 bases left between them. CDR3 length: 13 residues. Germline V CDR1 and CDR2: SGHRS, YFSETQ. CDR3 nucleotide sequence: TGCGCCAGCAGCTTTGAGATTGACAATGAGCAGTTCTTC. The encoded protein is CASSFEIDNEQFF.

This clonotype was seen at least ten times. The V and J genes are TRBV15 and TRBJ1-4, with unresolved D. The CDR3 contains 16 residues. Germline values: CDR1 LNHNV, CDR2 YYDKDF (reference sequence). V lost 0 bases, J lost 3 bases, and 11 bases lay in between. The CDR3 DNA sequence: TGTGCCACCAGCAGAGATCGGGGTTCGGCTAATGAAAAACTGTTTTTT. Translated: CATSRDRGSANEKLFF.

This clonotype was recorded many times. The chain links TRBV6-9 to TRBJ2-1, with D perhaps TRBD2 (5 bases). This CDR3 is built from 18 residues. The V gene's germline CDR1 is MNHGY and CDR2 SVAAGI. Trimming left V 2 bases short and J 5 bases short, with 22 bases between. The CDR3 region is CASSYPRGEVVMDNEQFF. Written as DNA, the CDR3 is TGTGCCAGCAGTTATCCTCGGGGAGAGGTTGTGATGGACAATGAGCAGTTCTTC.